This entry features one T cell receptor (beta chain) sequence. Treatment noted: approximately 18 received Ad26.COV2.S at low or high dose, single or two shots; 5 received placebo; per-sample allocation not given. It was on day 63 after the first vaccine or placebo injection that samples were taken. This entry comes from a study of Ad26.COV2.S vaccination and SARS-CoV-2 variants. The protocol was immunoSEQ multiplex PCR, while the TCRdb copy is restricted to in-frame clones and leaves out a portion. The profile shows approximately 460,000 clones, about 88% of them singletons. The sequencing here drew on peripheral blood, taken in a trial of Ad26.COV2.S vaccine versus placebo. The receptor was isolated from a person aged 18-60 years who received the Ad26.COV2.S COVID-19 vaccine or a placebo.

For the CDR3, the DNA is TGTGCCAGTAGTACGACAGCGAACACTGAAGCTTTCTTT. Encoded protein: CASSTTANTEAFF. This chain links TRBV19 with TRBJ1-1, with D maybe TRBD1 (5 bases). There are 13 residues in the CDR3. Trimming left V 4 bases short and J 1 base short, with 7 bases between. CDR1 LNHDA and CDR2 SQIVND come from the germline V gene (reference sequence).